Sequencing of this T cell receptor (beta chain) was carried out in a study of beta chain features in type 1 diabetes (dated by TCRdb to 2016 to 2019). As for the study more broadly: Mean age, gender distribution, total cell number and subset yield did not differ between patients and healthy donors. A total of roughly 100 million sorted cells were examined across all samples, and the number of cells per subset was strongly correlated with RNA yield. In the study, TCRB repertoires of sorted circulating CD4+ T cell subsets from recently diagnosed type 1 diabetes patients were compared with those of matched healthy donors. Regulatory and stem cell-like memory subsets were obtained from only 8 patients and roughly 8 healthy donors, while naive and central memory subsets were obtained from all 30 or so donors. What the study reported, not specific to this receptor: Only small numbers of individuals were included in the HLA sub-analyses, which left unresolved whether HLA type had any influence on TCRB rearrangement. At VDJ recombination sites, type 1 diabetes patients had fewer insertions and more deleted nucleotides, which implies abnormalities in thymic rearrangement. Because cDNA was sequenced instead of genomic DNA, activated cells with high expression could be over-represented, although the groups did not differ in activation or CD3 levels. In all four CD4+ subsets, TCRB CDR3 length was moderately but significantly shorter in type 1 diabetes patients. Shorter templates might have been favored by PCR, but patient and control samples were amplified and corrected together, so both groups would have been affected equally by any skew. Naive, central memory and regulatory TCRB repertoires appeared more similar among patients than among healthy donors.

The entire isolated RNA was reverse transcribed using the High Capacity cDNA Reverse Transcription Kit, and thus expressed TCRB transcripts were sequenced. Deep immunoSEQ sequencing was performed on naive, central memory and regulatory T cell samples, with an average of roughly 3.6 million total reads per sample. After sorted cells were lysed in RLT buffer, RNA was extracted with DNase-treated RNeasy Micro or Mini kits, with the choice depending on cell number. To prevent cross-contamination, every cell subset was processed on its own, while patient and healthy donor samples were processed together. The immunoSEQ multiplex PCR was used to amplify TCRB sequences from cDNA, yielding 87-bp fragments that span the CDR3 region. Sequencing of the amplicons was done on the Illumina HiSeq platform. Turning to the authors' computational methods: PCR bias was computationally corrected using synthetic template baselines, reads within Hamming distance 2 were collapsed, and singletons that could not be merged were discarded. By aligning reads against IMGT, V, D and J genes, CDR3 length, and insertions or deletions at six rearrangement sites were assigned. Clonotype counts were normalized to sorted cell number within each subset before computing true diversity and Gini coefficients with the tcR R package. The overlap coefficient, calculated on TCRB nucleotide sequences, was used to quantify repertoire sharing. Out-of-frame TCRB sequences from naive cells were analyzed as a proxy for the pre-selection repertoire. TCRdb's version of the immuneACCESS table is confined to in-frame rearrangements and falls short of the full clone set. An unresolved V gene accounts for under half of the shortfall where checked; the remainder is of unknown origin. The V and J calls and clone size were taken over from that table, and D and trimming were inferred from the DNA. The sample has about 270,000 clones on record, 14% of them singletons. The ten largest make up about 0.03% of the sample.

CDR1 is given as KGHSH and CDR2 as LQKENI, both from the germline V gene. The CDR3 runs 13 residues from the cysteine to the phenylalanine. The CDR3 DNA has 39 bases and is translated from base 1. The V end gives up 6 bases and the J end 6 bases, leaving 4 bases in the junction not matched to a gene. Regarding this clone: Its antigen is currently not known. No base qualities exist here, and no much larger clone lies one base off it.

A single peripheral blood draw of around 0.11 L on average was collected from each donor into heparinised tubes. A BD FACSAria II and a panel including CD45RO, CCR7, CD25, CD127, CD95 and CD27 were used to sort naive, central memory, regulatory and stem cell-like memory CD4+ T cells. Purity was above 95% for every sorted population. Right away, PBMCs were isolated by Lymphoprep density gradient centrifugation and were stained directly, with no culture step. Samples were stained and sorted in pairs, with one healthy donor and one patient per experiment, so that batch effects were minimized. This receptor was taken from a woman in her 40s in good health. The chain uses TRBV18 and TRBJ1-5, and TRBD1 matches 8 of the central bases. Sequenced input: naive CD4+ T cells from blood. Reading the label with the study, this specimen's cell subset or site is: true naive CD4+ T cells. Read as DNA, the sequence is TGTGCCAGCTCCGAGGACAGGGTTCAGCCCCAGCATTTT. Protein translation: CASSEDRVQPQHF.